The T cell receptor beta chain under discussion was sequenced for a study of T cell changes during pregnancy in multiple sclerosis. Measured with immunoSEQ multiplex PCR; TCRdb has only the in-frame clones, and not every one. The data hold 39,000 or so clones, with more than 85% observed a single time. There are 13 residues in the CDR3. Germline CDR1 MGHRA, CDR2 YSYEKL. Trimming cost V 0 bases and J 8 bases, with 10 bases left between them. The origin of this receptor is a female donor with multiple sclerosis, enrolled in a pregnancy study. The chain recombines TRBV4-1 with TRBJ1-1, with D maybe TRBD1 (5 bases). Sequenced here: CD8+ T cells from peripheral blood mononuclear cells, sampled after pregnancy. The CDR3 bases are TGCGCCAGCAGCCAAGAATCAGGGAACGAAGCTTTCTTT. Translating gives CASSQESGNEAFF.